This T cell receptor beta chain emerged from a study of human T cells and chemical hapten exposure. Study at large: The scalp of each patient received a weekly diphenylcyclopropenone dose for the full approximately 25-week study. TCR yields per sample varied mostly from small pooled library volume differences. Broader study findings: Compared to controls, expanded TCRs made significantly more large clusters of similar CDR3s.

Time point specified: patch test 2, 6 weeks after DPC sensitization. Treatment denoted: therapeutic diphenylcyclopropenone sensitization with weekly scalp DPC. This clonotype has just a few counts. Its antigen is unidentified. Per the germline V gene, CDR1 is SGHRS and CDR2 is YFSETQ. V was shortened by 2 bases and J by 0 bases, with 8 bases between the two germline ends. The CDR3 is 14 residues long. The library labeled individual cDNA molecules by adding unique molecular identifiers to them. TCRdb re-called the RACE reads with MiXCR, one entry per CDR3 protein. The sample carries approximately 68,000 distinct CDR3 sequences, 7.5% to 9.5% recorded once.

The chain carries TRBV5-1 and TRBJ2-5, with D unclear. Sequences were derived from whole blood, sampled in connection with sensitization to the hapten diphenylcyclopropenone (DPC). The sequence was obtained from a woman aged 45 to 65 with alopecia areata. Some clones in this sample may be carry-over from other donors' samples. DNA for the CDR3: TGCGCCAGCAGCTTCGGCGCAGACCAAGAGACCCAGTACTTC. Amino acid sequence: CASSFGADQETQYF.